This T cell receptor beta chain was identified in a study of CD8 T cells in Susac syndrome. Study-level information: Sequencing included Susac syndrome patients, 5 or 6 of them with active disease and under 10 in remission.

A note on this clonotype: The antigen is unknown.

When the RNA was reverse transcribed, random hexamers were used with an input of about 0.5 to 1 ug. TCRdb reanalysed the immunoSEQ multiplex PCR reads using MiXCR and keeps one entry per CDR3 protein. The table has about 240,000 distinct CDR3 sequences, around 96% seen once. Fulfillment of recently defined diagnostic criteria for definite or probable disease was shown by the patients with Susac syndrome. Study results and limitations: The CD4+ T cell repertoires in Susac syndrome were not clonally expanded.

Trimming took 4 bases from V and 11 from J, leaving 3 bases between them. From germline, CDR1 is SNHLY and CDR2 FYNNEI. The CDR3 is 10 amino acids. The chain combines TRBV2 with TRBJ2-6; no definite D call. The source is a human donor with Susac syndrome. The sample taken for sequencing was CD4+ T cells from PBMCs. DNA of the CDR3: TGTGCCAGCAGTGTTGACGTCCTGACTTTC. Translating it yields CASSVDVLTF.